The following is a TCR beta chain sequence with its context. Its matching antigen is unknown. This specimen comes from a study of cytomegalovirus exposure and HLA in healthy donors. The study, taken as a whole, reports: Through in vitro validation, three CMV-associated chains were shown to be specific for CMV antigens. Most sequenced TCRs were rare (though some public TCRs occurred in many donors). Both high specificity and high sensitivity reportedly marked the classifier's diagnosis of cytomegalovirus status.

Clones were read by immunoSEQ multiplex PCR, and TCRdb kept only the in-frame ones, dropping some. There are about 200,000 clones in the sample; 80% to 90% occur only once, and roughly 1.2% lies in the top ten. The CDR3 is 15 residues long. Germline assignment: CDR1 MNHNS and CDR2 SASEGT. J was trimmed by 4 bases and V by 4 bases; bases with no gene match: 6. The sequenced material came from PBMCs. This clonotype was obtained from a woman in her 30s in good health and CMV-seronegative. The gene calls are TRBV6-1 and TRBJ1-4; TRBD1 agrees at 7 bases. Written as DNA, the CDR3 is TGTGCCAGCAGTGGGCAGGGGGGAGGTAATGAAAAACTGTTTTTT. Translating it yields CASSGQGGGNEKLFF.